The source of this T cell receptor beta chain is a study of OX40 agonist ivuxolimab in advanced cancers. Study at large: The study enrolled dose-escalation patients with hepatocellular carcinoma, melanoma, renal cell or head and neck cancer. From roughly 23 to 90 years was the age range, with a mean of around 60 years, and 65% to 90% were male.

The length of the CDR3 is 17 residues. Per the germline V gene, CDR1 is SGHNT and CDR2 is YYREEE (reference sequence). V shed 0 bases and J 0 bases; nucleotides not matched to a gene: 6. Only in-frame clones appear in the TCRdb table, and some are missing; sequencing was by immunoSEQ multiplex PCR. The data hold 50,000 to 85,000 clones, with about 85% observed a single time. This chain connects TRBV5-4 to TRBJ1-2, with 9 bases aligning to TRBD1. Sequenced material: CD4+ or CD8+ T cells sorted from blood, taken in a trial of the OX40 agonist ivuxolimab. This receptor was identified in an adult with an advanced solid tumor such as melanoma, head and neck, liver or kidney cancer. The CDR3 nucleotides are TGTGCCAGCAGCTTGGGACAGGGGGTGCCCTCTAACTATGGCTACACCTTC. Translating it yields CASSLGQGVPSNYGYTF.